This TCR delta chain was observed in a study of gamma-delta T cells after stem cell transplantation. Germline V gene lookup returns CDR1 GEAIGNYY and CDR2 EKD. The CDR3 is 19 residues long. Trimming cost V 9 bases and J 5 bases, with 28 bases left between them. This clone was counted only a few times. TCRdb reprocessed the RT-PCR reads through CATT. The table includes some 1,300 delta-chain clones, about 15% detected once. The receptor was derived from a human donor. It is not recorded whose cells these are; they may come from a transplant donor. The sequenced material came from gamma-delta T cells. V gene TRDV2 combines with J gene TRDJ3; perhaps TRDD3 as D (6 bases). The CDR3 spells CAAEGISKGLKGDTRQMFF. The CDR3 nucleotides read TGTGCCGCCGAGGGGATCTCGAAGGGGCTCAAAGGGGACACCCGACAGATGTTTTTC.